Shown below are 11 T cell receptor beta chains from a single sample sequenced in a study of human thymus T cells. Resections from corrective heart surgery supplied the thymus tissue. Data came from immunoSEQ multiplex PCR; TCRdb stores just in-frame clones and leaves some out. The sample includes 120,000 or so clones, more than 90% of them seen just once. The source material was thymus tissue. These receptor sequences come from a boy younger than two with a congenital heart defect but otherwise immunologically healthy.

The rearrangement uses TRBV27 and TRBJ2-5; the D gene is possibly TRBD1 (6 bases). The CDR3 is 14 amino acids. In germline, CDR1 is MNHEY, CDR2 SMNVEV (reference sequence). Trimming took 2 bases from V and 2 from J, leaving 9 bases between them. The CDR3 region is CASSLKGGQETQYF. In DNA, the CDR3 is TGTGCCAGCAGTTTAAAAGGGGGACAAGAGACCCAGTACTTC.

The genes are TRBV28 and TRBJ1-2; D gene ambiguous. In germline, CDR1 is MDHEN, CDR2 SYDVKM. With 6 bases removed from V and 8 bases from J, the gap between germline ends came to 13 bases. The CDR3 is made up of 12 amino acids. The CDR3 sequence is CASSLMRGGYTF. CDR3 bases: TGTGCCAGCAGCCTGATGCGAGGGGGCTACACCTTC.

V usage is TRBV4-1 and J usage is TRBJ1-3, with D uncertain. The CDR3 sequence is 15 residues long. Trimming pared 2 bases from V and 4 bases from J, leaving 12 bases between. CDR1 and CDR2 from the germline V gene are MGHRA and YSYEKL. The CDR3 region is CASSQRAGSGNTIYF. For the CDR3, the DNA is TGCGCCAGCAGCCAAAGGGCGGGTTCCGGAAACACCATATATTTT.

This sequence joins TRBV4-2 and TRBJ2-3, with no clear D. This CDR3 region has 16 residues. Trimming stripped 4 bases from V and 5 bases from J, with 19 bases between. Per the germline V gene, CDR1 is LGHNA and CDR2 is YNFKEQ. CDR3 sequence: CASSPGSNSGIDTQYF. CDR3 DNA: TGTGCCAGCAGCCCCGGGTCCAACTCAGGCATAGATACGCAGTATTTT.

This chain connects TRBV5-1 to TRBJ1-1, with TRBD1 as a possible D gene (5 bases). The CDR3 has 16 residues. Trimming removed 4 bases from V and 1 base from J, with 17 bases in between. Germline values: CDR1 SGHRS, CDR2 YFSETQ. CDR3 in DNA: TGCGCCAGCAGCCGCGATCAGGGACGGGCGAACACTGAAGCTTTCTTT. It encodes CASSRDQGRANTEAFF. Drawing the rest from reference TRBV5-1 and TRBJ1-1, the complete variable domain is KAGVTQTPRYLIKTRGQQVTLSCSPISGHRSVSWYQQTPGQGLQFLFEYFSETQRNKGNFPGRFSGRQFSNSRSEMNVSTLELGDSALYLCASSRDQGRANTEAFFGQGTRLTVV.

The chain couples TRBV9 to TRBJ2-3; D gene ambiguous. Germline loops: CDR1 SGDLS, CDR2 YYNGEE. Trimming cost V 4 bases and J 5 bases, with 23 bases left between them. The CDR3 is 17 residues long. The CDR3 DNA is TGTGCCAGCAGCCCTTCCCCCGGTGGTGGGCCGGGAGATACGCAGTATTTT. This encodes CASSPSPGGGPGDTQYF.

The V gene is TRBV7-8, the J gene TRBJ2-3, with D unresolved. This CDR3 has 14 residues. V dropped 1 base and J dropped 5 bases, with 10 bases sitting between them. Germline V CDR1 and CDR2: SGHVS, FQNEAQ. The CDR3 protein is CASSLGAERDTQYF. The CDR3 DNA reads TGTGCCAGCAGCTTAGGGGCGGAGAGAGATACGCAGTATTTT. The full variable domain, with the rest looked up from reference TRBV7-8 and TRBJ2-3, is GAGVSQSPRYKVAKRGQDVALRCDPISGHVSLFWYQQALGQGPEFLTYFQNEAQLDKSGLPSDRFFAERPEGSVSTLKIQRTQQEDSAVYLCASSLGAERDTQYFGPGTRLTVL.

The rearrangement joins TRBV4-1 to TRBJ2-5; 11 nucleotides align to TRBD2. Losses at the gene ends were 1 base for V and 5 bases for J; bases not matched to a gene: 6. CDR3 size: 16 residues. Germline V gene data show CDR1 as MGHRA and CDR2 as YSYEKL. The CDR3 sequence: CASSQVVAGGHETQYF. CDR3 DNA sequence: TGCGCCAGCAGCCAAGTAGTAGCGGGGGGGCACGAGACCCAGTACTTC.

V gene TRBV11-2 combines with J gene TRBJ2-7, with 7 bases that match TRBD2. The V gene's germline CDR1 is SGHAT and CDR2 FQNNGV. V dropped 5 bases and J dropped 2; count of bases not matched to a gene: 9. CDR3 length equals 15 residues. CDR3 amino acids: CASSPFRLAAYEQYF. The CDR3 DNA is TGTGCCAGCAGCCCTTTTCGACTAGCAGCCTACGAGCAGTACTTC.

The chain combines TRBV6-5 with TRBJ2-1; 9 nucleotides align to TRBD2. The germline V gene encodes CDR1 MNHEY and CDR2 SVGAGI. The J segment lost 2 bases and the V segment lost 5 bases, leaving 4 bases of the junction unmatched. This CDR3 contains 15 residues. CDR3 bases: TGTGCCAGCAGTAAAACTAGCGGGCCCTACAATGAGCAGTTCTTC. Translated, it gives CASSKTSGPYNEQFF.

This clone showed up just once. The chain has TRBV6-1 and TRBJ1-1; the D is unclear. This CDR3 has 14 residues. Germline assignment: CDR1 MNHNS and CDR2 SASEGT. Trimming cost V 2 bases and J 1 base, with 8 bases left between them. The CDR3 sequence is CASSEQRENTEAFF. DNA for the CDR3: TGTGCCAGCAGTGAACAGAGGGAGAACACTGAAGCTTTCTTT.